This T cell receptor (beta chain) was recovered during a study of identical twins. The study's findings and limits: There were fewer insertions in abundant cord blood beta clonotypes, but memory repertoires showed no such pattern. Instead of following the same donors, the conclusions were based on cross-sectional statistical analysis. Zero-insertion results could be subject to partial confounding by invariant MAIT and iNKT cells.

This clonotype has at least ten counts. Its antigen is still unknown. TCRdb fed the 5' RACE reads into MiXCR, producing one record per CDR3 protein. The profile shows approximately 94,000 distinct CDR3 sequences, under 7% of them singletons. Trimming removed 5 bases from V and 4 bases from J, with 13 bases in between. Per the germline V gene, CDR1 is SGHRS and CDR2 is YFSETQ. The CDR3 is made up of 14 amino acids. The specimen sequenced was memory T cells sorted from blood. The genes are TRBV5-1 and TRBJ2-1, with D perhaps TRBD1 or TRBD2 (5 bases each). The source is a woman aged 45-59 years in good health. The CDR3 loop reads CASREQEGYNEQFF. CDR3 sequence (DNA): TGCGCCAGCAGGGAACAAGAGGGGTACAATGAGCAGTTCTTC. Combining the CDR3 with reference TRBV5-1 and TRBJ2-1 gives the whole variable domain KAGVTQTPRYLIKTRGQQVTLSCSPISGHRSVSWYQQTPGQGLQFLFEYFSETQRNKGNFPGRFSGRQFSNSRSEMNVSTLELGDSALYLCASREQEGYNEQFFGPGTRLTVL.